This paragraph reports one T cell receptor beta chain. This clone was seen only once. Its specific antigen is unknown. The input lacks base qualities; no much larger clone sits a single base away. This record comes from a study of blood T cell repertoires in COVID-19 (TCRdb year 2020). The study in broad terms: Samples covering the acute and convalescent phases of COVID-19 were provided by collaborators in the United States, Italy and Spain. The prospective study material was composed of cDNA or gDNA derived from T cells, B-cell-depleted T cells, or PBMCs. Subjects who had been exposed to COVID-19, were actively infected with it, or had recovered from it provided the deeply sampled blood TCRbeta repertoires that made up the dataset. The repertoires were released in a freely available public database intended as a resource for research on the immune response to SARS-CoV-2. Samples came from the ongoing ImmuneRACE study (first 160 participants) plus 1,254 subjects from 6 global collaborators. The sample metadata nearly always contained a de-identified subject ID, COVID-19 status, age in years and sex. Where available, HLA class I and class II types were obtained from metadata supplied by the sample provider rather than from assay-based typing.

Summary of the overall study and its limitations: The amount of clinical and demographic metadata varied by source and participant and was provided uncurated.

At one collaborating source in Seattle, patients were enrolled during active infection and were followed longitudinally through the course of disease. Each collaborating institution followed its own protocols to collect whole blood in K2EDTA tubes. For TCRbeta analysis, collaborators shipped samples as frozen whole blood, isolated PBMCs, or DNA extracted from either of those sample types. The immunoSEQ Assay, a bias-controlled multiplex PCR, was used to amplify TCRbeta CDR3 regions from genomic DNA. Concerning the study's data processing: The number of nucleated cells in each sample was estimated by amplification of reference gene primers within the assay. Sequence reads were collapsed and filtered to measure the absolute abundance of every unique TCRbeta CDR3 rearrangement. For each sample, productive Simpson clonality was calculated by taking the square root of Simpson's diversity index across productive rearrangements. TCRdb carries this immuneACCESS record with in-frame sequences only. Its versions omit some clonotypes, under half of them owing to an unresolved V gene in the studies checked, with the rest unexplained. V, J and clone size were drawn from that table, and D and trimming were deduced from the DNA. Within this sample are some 230,000 clones, with more than 75% of them counted one time only. The top ten constitute 8.2% of the sample.

Germline trimming: 6 bases from V, 6 bases from J; junction bases outside gene matches: 9. Including the terminal cysteine and phenylalanine, the CDR3 comprises 14 residues. Just the 42-base CDR3 DNA is kept, in frame starting at base 1. Reading the germline V gene gives CDR1 KGHSH and CDR2 LQKENI. Recombination joined TRBV18 with TRBJ1-1; TRBD1 matches 8 bases in the middle. Sequenced sample: peripheral blood. This TCR was sampled from a woman at least 80 years old with COVID-19, enrolled during active disease. The CDR3 amino acid sequence is: CASSSLQGGAEAFF. The DNA is TGTGCCAGCTCTAGTCTACAGGGGGGGGCTGAAGCTTTCTTT.